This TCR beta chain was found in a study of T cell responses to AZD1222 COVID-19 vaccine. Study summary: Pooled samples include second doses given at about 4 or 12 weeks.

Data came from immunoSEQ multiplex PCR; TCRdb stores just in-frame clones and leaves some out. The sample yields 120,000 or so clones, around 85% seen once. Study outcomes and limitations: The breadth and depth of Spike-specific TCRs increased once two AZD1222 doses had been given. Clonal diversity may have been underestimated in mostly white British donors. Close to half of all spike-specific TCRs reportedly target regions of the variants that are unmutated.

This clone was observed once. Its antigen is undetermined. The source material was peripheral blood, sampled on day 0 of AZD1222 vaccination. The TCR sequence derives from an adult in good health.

DNA of the CDR3: TGTGCCAGCAGTTTATCAACAGGGGAAGCCTATGGCTACACCTTC. It specifies CASSLSTGEAYGYTF. The V and J genes are TRBV28 and TRBJ1-2; 7 nucleotides agree with TRBD1. V lost 1 base, J lost 4 bases, and 6 bases stayed unmatched. Germline loops: CDR1 MDHEN, CDR2 SYDVKM. The CDR3 has 15 residues.